This record covers a single T cell receptor (beta chain). Source study methods: Nucleated cell counts were estimated from reference gene primer amplification. Sequencing was performed with immunoSEQ multiplex PCR; in TCRdb, only in-frame clones are kept and a portion is missing. V, J and clone size are taken as reported in that table, and D and trimming were inferred from the DNA itself. The sample lists about 170,000 clones, 79% occurring once. The source of the sample is a study of blood T cell repertoires in COVID-19. Study background: PBMCs, B-cell-depleted T cells, or T cells provided the cDNA or gDNA that made up the material.

V lost 0 bases to trimming and J lost 5 bases, with 13 bases between them. This CDR3 has 15 residues. Germline CDR1 and CDR2: MNHEY and SVGEGT. Membership in each cohort depended on participant-reported clinical history. Sequencing was carried out using PBMCs or T cells enriched from blood (not recorded which). This TCR derives from a woman between 65 and 79 years old in a cohort exposed to, infected with or recovered from COVID-19 (not recorded which). The chain recombines TRBV6-2 or TRBV6-3 with TRBJ1-2, with D perhaps TRBD1 (6 bases). The DNA of the CDR3 is TGTGCCAGCAGTTACTCGGGACACAGTACATATGGCTACACCTTC. It is translated as CASSYSGHSTYGYTF.